The 27 T cell receptor beta chains below were found in one sample sequenced in a study of T cells in Graves' hyperthyroidism and ophthalmopathy. Researchers amplified the TCR beta CDR3 regions from RNA transcripts. The HTBI set primed first-round TCR CDR3 RT-PCR. TCRdb independently ran MiXCR on the multiplex PCR reads; one entry per CDR3 protein. There are 360,000 or so distinct CDR3 sequences in the sample; 19% occur only once, and about 3.5% lies in the top ten. The sample taken for sequencing was blood. The source of these receptors is a young woman with Graves' hyperthyroidism.

On this clonotype itself: This may be a read error: a much more frequent sequence differs by one nucleotide. The CDR3 ends on some other residue instead of the conserved phenylalanine or tryptophan, so this is likely a read error. In DNA form, the CDR3 reads TGCGCCAGCAGCACCGACAGGGACTATGGCTACACCGTC. Its translation: CASSTDRDYGYTV. The chain carries TRBV5-1 and TRBJ1-2; TRBD1 matches 7 bases. The CDR3 runs 13 residues. In germline, CDR1 is SGHRS, CDR2 YFSETQ. V lost 4 bases to trimming and J lost 3 bases; unmatched junction nucleotides: 3.

The V call is TRBV7-2, the J call TRBJ1-2, with TRBD1 matching 7 bases. Looked up from germline, CDR1 is SGHTA and CDR2 is FQGNSA. The CDR3 is made up of 15 amino acids. Trimming took 2 bases from V and 4 from J; bases not matched to a gene: 7. The CDR3 coding sequence is TGTGCCAGCAGCTTACAGCCGACAGGGTTCTATGGCTACACCTTC. This codes for CASSLQPTGFYGYTF.

This clonotype has at least ten counts. The rearrangement links TRBV12-3 or TRBV12-4 to TRBJ1-2, with a possible D match to TRBD1 (5 bases). Between the trimmed V and J ends, which lost 4 bases and 3 bases, there was a span of 9 bases. This CDR3 contains 13 residues. CDR3 bases: TGTGCCAGCAGTTCCCGGGACCACTATGGCTACACCTTC. It translates to CASSSRDHYGYTF.

As for this clonotype: With a much larger clone just one base away, this may be a read error. V usage is TRBV11-2 and J usage is TRBJ2-2; D might be TRBD1 or TRBD2, each matching 5 bases. Looked up from germline, CDR1 is SGHAT and CDR2 is FQNNGV. The CDR3 totals 14 residues. The CDR3 here is CASSTERGTGELCF. CDR3 nucleotide sequence: TGTGCCAGCAGTACCGAACGGGGCACCGGGGAGCTGTGTTTT.

In its sample, this clonotype was seen many times. The J gene is TRBJ1-5, the V gene TRBV6-1; 7 nucleotides align to TRBD1. Germline CDR1 MNHNS, CDR2 SASEGT. The CDR3 spans 13 residues. Germline trimming cut 7 bases from V and 4 bases from J; bases unmatched to any gene: 4. The CDR3 nucleotides are TGTGCCAGCAATCGACAGGGAAATCAGCCCCAGCATTTT. Protein sequence: CASNRQGNQPQHF.

This clonotype came up many times. This sequence joins TRBV6-1 and TRBJ1-5, with TRBD1 identical over 7 bases. The V segment lost 8 bases and the J segment 4 bases; nucleotides outside the gene matches: 14. CDR3 length: 16 amino acids. Germline loops: CDR1 MNHNS, CDR2 SASEGT. CDR3 loop: CASVEGQPGRNQPQHF. CDR3 coding DNA: TGTGCCAGCGTCGAGGGACAGCCCGGACGGAATCAGCCCCAGCATTTT.

The chain couples TRBV27 to TRBJ2-5; 10 bases match TRBD1. The germline V gene has CDR1 MNHEY and CDR2 SMNVEV (reference sequence). This CDR3 contains 17 residues. Trimming took 5 bases from V and 4 from J; bases not matched to a gene: 13. CDR3 coding DNA: TGTGCCAGCAGTATATGGACAGGGGGATCGGGTGGAGAGACCCAGTACTTC. It encodes CASSIWTGGSGGETQYF.

This clonotype has just a few counts. This rearrangement joins TRBV18 to TRBJ1-1; D is perhaps TRBD1 (5 bases). Germline V gene sequence: CDR1 KGHSH, CDR2 LQKENI. V lost 2 bases and J lost 4, with 14 bases in between. The CDR3 covers 15 residues. CDR3 coding DNA: TGTGCCAGCTCACCATGGGACCGAGAGGGCACTGAAGCTTTCTTT. It specifies CASSPWDREGTEAFF.

V usage is TRBV11-2 and J usage is TRBJ1-1; D remains unclear. This CDR3 contains 15 residues. Germline CDR1 and CDR2: SGHAT and FQNNGV. The V and J ends lost 5 bases and 5 bases respectively, with 18 bases between them. The CDR3 coding sequence is TGTGCCAGCAGCCCCCCCTCCGGGGTAGGAACTGAAGCTTTCTTT. This encodes CASSPPSGVGTEAFF.

In this sample, this clonotype turned up many times. The V gene is TRBV2, the J gene TRBJ2-5; 11 bases line up with TRBD2. The V segment lost 1 base and the J segment 5 bases; nucleotides outside the gene matches: 6. CDR3 length equals 16 residues. Germline CDR1 and CDR2: SNHLY and FYNNEI. This CDR3 is CASSEVSGGAGETQYF. The CDR3 coding sequence is TGTGCCAGCAGTGAAGTTAGCGGGGGGGCCGGGGAGACCCAGTACTTC.

This clonotype was observed at least ten times. The V and J genes are TRBV11-2 and TRBJ2-2, with TRBD2 matching 8 bases. CDR1 SGHAT and CDR2 FQNNGV come from the germline V gene. V shed 2 bases, J shed 1 base, and the junction held 6 bases outside the gene matches. The CDR3 extends over 17 amino acids. The CDR3 reads CASSLRRLALNTGELFF. CDR3 nucleotide sequence: TGTGCCAGCAGCTTAAGGCGACTAGCGTTGAACACCGGGGAGCTGTTTTTT.

The genes are TRBV7-6 and TRBJ1-5; no definite D call. From germline, CDR1 is SGHVS and CDR2 FNYEAQ. Trimming pared 5 bases from V and 6 bases from J, leaving 11 bases between. The CDR3 totals 13 residues. The CDR3 sequence is CASSQDKGQPQHF. In DNA, the CDR3 is TGTGCCAGCAGCCAAGACAAGGGTCAGCCCCAGCATTTT.

This clonotype was picked up a small number of times. For the CDR3, the DNA is TGTGCCAGCAGCTTCCAAGTTAGGACGGGAGACCTCTGGGAGCAGTACTTC. This codes for CASSFQVRTGDLWEQYF. V and J are TRBV11-1 and TRBJ2-7; D is possibly TRBD2 (6 bases). Germline CDR1 is SGHAT and CDR2 is FQDESV (reference sequence). This CDR3 is 17 amino acids long. V lost 3 bases to trimming and J lost 7 bases, with 25 bases between them. Full variable domain (outside the CDR3, taken from reference TRBV11-1 and TRBJ2-7): EAEVAQSPRYKITEKSQAVAFWCDPISGHATLYWYRQILGQGPELLVQFQDESVVDDSQLPKDRFSAERLKGVDSTLKIQPAELGDSAMYLCASSFQVRTGDLWEQYFGPGTRLTVT.

This clonotype has a count of ten or more. The rearrangement links TRBV6-1 to TRBJ1-3, with D uncertain. The ends were cut back, 6 bases at V and 4 bases at J, with 10 bases in the middle. The CDR3 runs to 13 residues. Germline loops: CDR1 MNHNS, CDR2 SASEGT. The CDR3 DNA is TGTGCCAGCAGCGGAATGGTGGGAAACACCATATATTTT. Encoded protein: CASSGMVGNTIYF.

This clonotype showed up just a few times. This chain connects TRBV30 to TRBJ2-2; TRBD2 agrees at 10 bases. The CDR3 has 13 residues. CDR1 and CDR2 from the germline V gene are GTSNPN and SVGIG (reference sequence). Trimming cost V 8 bases and J 4 bases; bases outside gene matches: 4. The CDR3 reads CALAGDFTGELFF. As DNA, the CDR3 is TGTGCCCTAGCGGGGGACTTCACCGGGGAGCTGTTTTTT.

There are many counts of this clonotype. V is TRBV5-1 and J is TRBJ1-1, with D perhaps matching TRBD1 (5 bases). There are 15 residues in the CDR3. Germline CDR1 reads SGHRS; CDR2 reads YFSETQ. V lost 0 bases and J lost 0, with 9 bases in between. CDR3 nucleotides: TGCGCCAGCAGCTTGGAAAGGGGTCTGAACACTGAAGCTTTCTTT. Protein sequence: CASSLERGLNTEAFF.

This chain uses TRBV15 with TRBJ2-7; D not certain. Germline V gene lookup returns CDR1 LNHNV and CDR2 YYDKDF (reference sequence). Between the trimmed V and J ends, which lost 0 bases and 3 bases, there was a span of 21 bases. This CDR3 has 18 amino acids. The CDR3 here is CATSRDLLVSAKVYEQYF. In DNA form, the CDR3 reads TGTGCCACCAGCAGAGATCTTCTGGTGTCCGCTAAGGTCTACGAGCAGTACTTC.

This clonotype was seen ten or more times. V gene TRBV20-1 combines with J gene TRBJ1-1; perhaps TRBD1 as D (5 bases). CDR3 size: 14 residues. Trimming cost V 0 bases and J 6 bases, with 14 bases left between them. Germline V gives CDR1 DFQATT, CDR2 SNEGSKA (reference sequence). The CDR3: CSARDSGTSPEAFF. CDR3 coding DNA: TGCAGTGCTAGAGACTCAGGGACTTCCCCTGAAGCTTTCTTT.

There are many counts of this clonotype. The rearrangement links TRBV13 to TRBJ1-2, with 11 nucleotides matching TRBD1. The CDR3 is 14 residues long. V lost 4 bases to trimming and J lost 6 bases; unmatched junction nucleotides: 4. Germline-derived CDR1 and CDR2 are PRHDT and FYEKMQ (reference sequence). For the CDR3, the DNA is TGTGCCAGCAGCTCACGGACAGGGGGCGATGGCTACACCTTC. Translated: CASSSRTGGDGYTF.

The rearrangement links TRBV3-1 to TRBJ1-2; no firm D call. The germline V gene has CDR1 LGHDT and CDR2 YNNKEL (reference sequence). CDR3 size: 12 residues. V was clipped by 0 bases and J by 14 bases, with 13 bases between them. DNA for the CDR3: TGTGCCAGCAGCCAAGATCTGGAGGGCCAAACCTTC. It yields the protein CASSQDLEGQTF.

At least ten counts were recorded for this clonotype. The CDR3 DNA follows: TGCAGCGGCGGTTGGGGCGGGTATGGCTACACCTTC. This sequence encodes CSGGWGGYGYTF. This chain joins TRBV29-1 and TRBJ1-2, with D possibly TRBD1 on 5 matching bases. The length of the CDR3 is 12 residues. The germline V gene encodes CDR1 SQVTM and CDR2 ANQGSEA. Trimming shortened V by 7 bases and J by 5 bases, and 14 bases separated the two germline ends. Based on the CDR3 plus reference TRBV29-1 and TRBJ1-2, the full variable domain is SAVISQKPSRDICQRGTSLTIQCQVDSQVTMMFWYRQQPGQSLTLIATANQGSEATYESGFVIDKFPISRPNLTFSTLTVSNMSPEDSSIYLCSGGWGGYGYTFGSGTRLTVV.

This clonotype showed up many times. The chain's CDR3 is CASTPLRWGGYTF. For the CDR3, the DNA is TGTGCCAGCACTCCCCTCCGGTGGGGGGGCTACACCTTC. The chain has TRBV12-3 or TRBV12-4 and TRBJ1-2; a weak D match, TRBD1 (5 bases). CDR3 length: 13 residues. The V gene lost 7 bases and the J gene lost 8 bases, with 17 bases spanning the gap.

This clonotype was recorded many times. This chain joins TRBV27 and TRBJ1-2; D is ambiguous. The CDR3 length is 16 residues. V was clipped by 5 bases and J by 0 bases, with 16 bases between them. Germline V lookup: CDR1 MNHEY, CDR2 SMNVEV (reference sequence). Written as DNA, the CDR3 is TGTGCCAGCAGTCTCTCCCCCCACAGAACTAACTATGGCTACACCTTC. It encodes CASSLSPHRTNYGYTF.

This clonotype showed up many times. J is TRBJ1-2 and V is TRBV29-1; 9 bases match TRBD1. The V segment lost 7 bases and the J segment 5 bases; nucleotides outside the gene matches: 17. This CDR3 region has 16 residues. Per germline, CDR1 SQVTM and CDR2 ANQGSEA. The CDR3, as DNA: TGCAGCGCCAAATCATGGACAGGGGCATTAGGGTATGGCTACACCTTC. The encoded protein is CSAKSWTGALGYGYTF.

The rearrangement uses TRBV20-1 and TRBJ2-7; D is possibly TRBD1 (5 bases). The CDR3 loop spans 13 amino acids. Germline values: CDR1 DFQATT, CDR2 SNEGSKA (reference sequence). The germline V and J ends were trimmed by 3 bases and 6 bases, with 15 bases remaining between them. CDR3 bases: TGCAGTGCTAGCCTACAGGCGGACGGCGAGCAGTACTTC. Its translation is CSASLQADGEQYF.

This clonotype was detected ten times or more. The CDR3: CASSLVYSAYGYTF. CDR3 nucleotide sequence: TGTGCCAGCAGTTTAGTCTACTCGGCCTATGGCTACACCTTC. This chain uses TRBV27 with TRBJ1-2, with unresolved D. Germline-derived CDR1 and CDR2 are MNHEY and SMNVEV (reference sequence). V lost 2 bases and J 4 bases, leaving 11 bases between the germline ends. CDR3 length: 14 amino acids.

In this sample, this clonotype turned up many times. V gene TRBV5-1 combines with J gene TRBJ2-2; no firm D call. CDR3 size: 17 residues. The germline V gene encodes CDR1 SGHRS and CDR2 YFSETQ. Trimming pared 5 bases from V and 1 base from J, leaving 18 bases between. The CDR3 nucleotides are TGCGCCAGCAGGGGCAGCGTCTATGGCGAGAACACCGGGGAGCTGTTTTTT. This codes for CASRGSVYGENTGELFF.